Listed here is a single T cell receptor beta chain. In the original processing: Estimates of nucleated cell counts were drawn from the amplification of reference gene primers. Data came from immunoSEQ multiplex PCR; TCRdb stores just in-frame clones and leaves some out. The DNA was the basis for D and trimming; V, J and clone size are from that table. The sample includes over 100,000 clones, around four fifths seen only once; the top ten take roughly 20%. This specimen comes from a study of blood T cell repertoires in COVID-19. This TCR derives from a woman in her fifties or sixties with acute or convalescent COVID-19. Sequencing was done on a sample of peripheral blood.

This chain's CDR3 is CASSDDRVGEKLFF. The DNA for the CDR3 is TGTGCCAGTAGTGATGACAGGGTTGGGGAAAAACTGTTTTTT. V is TRBV19 and J is TRBJ1-4; 7 positions agree with TRBD1. CDR3 length: 14 amino acids. Germline V gives CDR1 LNHDA, CDR2 SQIVND (reference sequence). The V segment lost 5 bases and the J segment 8 bases; nucleotides outside the gene matches: 8.